This paragraph covers one TCR beta chain sequence. Clones were read by immunoSEQ multiplex PCR, and TCRdb kept only the in-frame ones, dropping some. The sample contains about 240,000 clones, roughly 90% of which appear only once. The data belong to a study of blood T cell repertoires in COVID-19. Study-wide context: Samples representing acute and convalescent COVID-19 were sourced from the United States, Italy and Spain.

Participant ages covered about 18 to 100 years across about 25 US areas. Recovered Cohort 3 donors showed two negative PCRs, clearance, or symptom resolution. The V gene lost 2 bases and the J gene lost 2 bases, with 7 bases spanning the gap. Germline lookup yields CDR1 SGHRS and CDR2 YFSETQ. The CDR3 length is 13 residues. Sequencing input: PBMCs or T cells enriched from blood (not recorded which). This TCR came from a young woman who had recovered from COVID-19. The chain employs TRBV5-1 and TRBJ1-1; tentatively, D is TRBD1 (5 bases). The CDR3 here is CASSFDRNTEAFF. The CDR3, as DNA: TGCGCCAGCAGCTTCGACAGAAACACTGAAGCTTTCTTT.